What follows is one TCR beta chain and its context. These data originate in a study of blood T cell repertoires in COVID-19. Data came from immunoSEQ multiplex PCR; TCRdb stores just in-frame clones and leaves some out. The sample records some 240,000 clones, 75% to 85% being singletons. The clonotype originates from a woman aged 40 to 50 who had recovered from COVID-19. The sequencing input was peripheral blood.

CDR3 protein: CASSWGPGYTQYF. The CDR3 DNA reads TGTGCCAGCAGTTGGGGCCCCGGGTACACGCAGTATTTT. This chain uses TRBV6-2 or TRBV6-3 with TRBJ2-3; TRBD1 might be the D (5 bases). Germline-derived CDR1 and CDR2 are MNHEY and SVGEGT. Trimming removed 4 bases at V and 9 bases at J, with 14 bases between. CDR3 size: 13 residues.